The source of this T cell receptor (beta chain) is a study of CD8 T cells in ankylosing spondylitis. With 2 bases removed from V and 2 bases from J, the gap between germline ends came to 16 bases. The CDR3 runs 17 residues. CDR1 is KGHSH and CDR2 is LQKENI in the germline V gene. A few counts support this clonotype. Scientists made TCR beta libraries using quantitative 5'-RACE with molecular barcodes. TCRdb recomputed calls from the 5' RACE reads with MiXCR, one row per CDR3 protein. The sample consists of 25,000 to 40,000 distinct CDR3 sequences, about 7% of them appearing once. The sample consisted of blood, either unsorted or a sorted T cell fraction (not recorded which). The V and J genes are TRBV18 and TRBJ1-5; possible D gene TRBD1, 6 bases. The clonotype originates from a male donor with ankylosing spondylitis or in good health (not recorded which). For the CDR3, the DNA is TGTGCCAGCTCACCAACCACAGAACAGGGAGGCAATCAGCCCCAGCATTTT. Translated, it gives CASSPTTEQGGNQPQHF.